This TCR beta chain stems from a study of T cells in Graves' hyperthyroidism and ophthalmopathy. Of note for this clonotype: The target antigen is unknown.

Looked up from germline, CDR1 is MNHNS and CDR2 is SASEGT. The CDR3 is made up of 15 amino acids. Trimming removed 3 bases from V and 3 bases from J, with 14 bases in between. TCR beta CDR3 regions were amplified from RNA. The HTBI primer set was used in a first-round RT-PCR of the TCR CDR3. MiXCR, run by TCRdb on the multiplex PCR reads, gives a single entry per CDR3 protein. In the table there are a few hundred thousand distinct CDR3 sequences, about 43% of which are singletons. The study's findings and limits: The model identified upcoming ophthalmopathy a median about six months ahead of onset. In blood, most of the thyroid clonotypes expanded above 0.001 were also present.

The receptor comes from a woman aged 18-35 years with Graves' hyperthyroidism. Sequencing was done on a sample of peripheral blood or thyroid tissue (not recorded which). The chain uses TRBV6-1 and TRBJ1-2; D is possibly TRBD1 (6 bases). CDR3 nucleotide sequence: TGTGCCAGCAGTGACAGGGGAGCTCTCTACTATGGCTACACCTTC. This codes for CASSDRGALYYGYTF.